The TCR beta chain described here comes from a study of blood T cell repertoires in COVID-19. Germline lookup yields CDR1 MGHDK and CDR2 SYGVNS. The length of the CDR3 is 13 residues. The germline V and J ends were trimmed by 3 bases and 6 bases, with 11 bases remaining between them. In the authors' workflow: Amplified reference gene primers provided the basis for estimating nucleated cell counts. The method was immunoSEQ multiplex PCR; TCRdb's version includes in-frame clones alone and lacks a portion of them. V and J calls and clone size are copied from that table; D and trimming were computed from the DNA. The table records a few hundred thousand clones, approximately 88% of them present only once.

The sample was PBMCs or T cells enriched from blood (not recorded which). V gene TRBV25-1 combines with J gene TRBJ1-2; D is ambiguous. The source is a woman between 40 and 55 years old who had been exposed to COVID-19. This chain's CDR3 is CASSDIEGDGYTF. The CDR3 coding sequence is TGTGCCAGCAGTGATATAGAAGGAGATGGCTACACCTTC.